These 23 T cell receptor beta chains came from one sample sequenced in a study of neoadjuvant anti-PD-1 for oral cavity cancer. Sequenced by immunoSEQ multiplex PCR; TCRdb stores in-frame clones only, minus some. The profile covers approximately 32,000 clones, with just under 90% appearing a single time and under 4% taken by the ten largest. The sample was PBMCs, taken before nivolumab (anti-PD-1) treatment. The receptor set was obtained from a person aged 40 to 85 with oral cavity squamous cell carcinoma.

The rearrangement joins TRBV4-3 to TRBJ2-1, with 8 nucleotides matching TRBD1. V trimming: 1 base; J trimming: 4 bases; junction bases outside the gene matches: 6. CDR1 and CDR2 (germline): LGHNA, YSLEER. The CDR3 covers 16 residues. This CDR3 reads CASSQVVGQGYNEQFF. For the CDR3, the DNA is TGCGCCAGCAGCCAAGTAGTAGGACAGGGATACAATGAGCAGTTCTTC.

This chain links TRBV30 with TRBJ1-1, with TRBD1 as a possible D gene (5 bases). V was pared by 0 bases and J by 1 base, with 9 bases between. CDR3 length: 14 residues. Looked up from germline, CDR1 is GTSNPN and CDR2 is SVGIG (reference sequence). For the CDR3, the DNA is TGTGCCTGGAGTGTATTAACAGGGAACACTGAAGCTTTCTTT. It specifies CAWSVLTGNTEAFF.

The J gene is TRBJ2-1, the V gene TRBV4-1, with D maybe TRBD2 (6 bases). V lost 4 bases and J lost 8, with 15 bases in between. The germline V gene has CDR1 MGHRA and CDR2 YSYEKL. The CDR3 spans 14 residues. DNA for the CDR3: TGCGCCAGCAGCCTCGGGACTTTTGCGGATGAGCAGTTCTTC. This codes for CASSLGTFADEQFF.

This chain connects TRBV5-1 to TRBJ2-5, with 9 positions matching TRBD2. The CDR3 is made up of 16 amino acids. Losses at the gene ends were 0 bases for V and 5 bases for J; bases not matched to a gene: 8. Germline CDR1 and CDR2: SGHRS and YFSETQ. The CDR3 sequence: CASSLEASGAAETQYF. The CDR3 DNA reads as TGCGCCAGCAGCTTGGAGGCTAGCGGGGCGGCTGAGACCCAGTACTTC. The full variable domain, completed using reference TRBV5-1 and TRBJ2-5, is KAGVTQTPRYLIKTRGQQVTLSCSPISGHRSVSWYQQTPGQGLQFLFEYFSETQRNKGNFPGRFSGRQFSNSRSEMNVSTLELGDSALYLCASSLEASGAAETQYFGPGTRLLVL.

V and J are TRBV30 and TRBJ2-1; no definite D call. Trimming left V 4 bases short and J 7 bases short, with 8 bases between. The germline V gene encodes CDR1 GTSNPN and CDR2 SVGIG (reference sequence). The CDR3 totals 11 residues. Here the CDR3 reads CAWMKGNEQFF. As DNA, the CDR3 is TGTGCCTGGATGAAGGGAAATGAGCAGTTCTTC.

The rearrangement links TRBV19 to TRBJ2-5; maybe TRBD1 (5 bases). The CDR3 has 14 amino acids. Germline lookup yields CDR1 LNHDA and CDR2 SQIVND (reference sequence). The V gene lost 9 bases and the J gene lost 1 base, with 15 bases spanning the gap. CDR3 protein: CASKKGQGQETQYF. The CDR3 coding sequence is TGTGCCAGCAAGAAGGGCCAGGGCCAAGAGACCCAGTACTTC.

CDR3 protein: CASSQDLWGSTGGYHEQYF. The CDR3 coding sequence is TGCGCCAGCAGCCAAGATCTATGGGGTTCCACAGGGGGTTACCACGAGCAGTACTTC. This rearrangement joins TRBV4-1 to TRBJ2-7, with TRBD1 identical over 8 bases. This CDR3 comprises 19 residues. V was pared by 0 bases and J by 5 bases, with 18 bases of the junction left unmatched. The germline CDR1 and CDR2 sequences are MGHRA and YSYEKL.

J is TRBJ2-5 and V is TRBV27, with 12 bases identical to TRBD2. CDR3 length: 18 residues. The germline V gene has CDR1 MNHEY and CDR2 SMNVEV (reference sequence). After removal of 6 bases from V and 4 bases from J, the junction contained 15 bases not matched to a gene. The CDR3 sequence is CASSPPSGLAGGRETQYF. The CDR3 nucleotides are TGTGCCAGCAGCCCCCCTTCGGGGCTAGCGGGGGGGCGAGAGACCCAGTACTTC.

The CDR3 region is CASSFTASNYGYTF. The DNA for the CDR3 is TGTGCCAGCAGCTTTACAGCGTCAAACTATGGCTACACCTTC. V usage is TRBV5-5 and J usage is TRBJ1-2; D uncertain. This CDR3 region has 14 residues. Germline CDR1 is SGHKS and CDR2 is YYEKEE (reference sequence). The V and J ends lost 2 bases and 2 bases respectively, with 10 bases between them.

This chain uses TRBV4-1 with TRBJ2-2; TRBD2 aligns across 7 bases. The CDR3 sequence is 16 residues long. Germline CDR1 is MGHRA and CDR2 is YSYEKL. The J segment lost 3 bases and the V segment lost 2 bases, leaving 6 bases of the junction unmatched. CDR3 in amino acids: CASSQLLALDTGELFF. The DNA for the CDR3 is TGCGCCAGCAGCCAACTACTAGCGTTGGACACCGGGGAGCTGTTTTTT.

This chain uses TRBV2 with TRBJ2-3, with no clear D. Looked up from germline, CDR1 is SNHLY and CDR2 is FYNNEI. The CDR3 has 14 residues. V was pared by 7 bases and J by 0 bases, with 11 bases between. The CDR3 sequence: CASMADASTDTQYF. The CDR3 coding sequence is TGTGCCAGCATGGCTGACGCTAGCACAGATACGCAGTATTTT.

J is TRBJ1-1 and V is TRBV10-3; maybe TRBD1 (6 bases). Trimming shortened V by 3 bases and J by 2 bases, and 13 bases separated the two germline ends. The germline V gene encodes CDR1 ENHRY and CDR2 SYGVKD. The CDR3 has 15 residues. CDR3 protein: CAISDEQGLNTEAFF. The CDR3 coding sequence is TGTGCCATCAGTGACGAACAGGGTCTCAACACTGAAGCTTTCTTT.

This clone was counted a single time. The chain couples TRBV7-2 to TRBJ1-2; D not resolved. Germline V gene data show CDR1 as SGHTA and CDR2 as FQGNSA. With 5 bases removed from V and 3 bases from J, the gap between germline ends came to 16 bases. The CDR3 extends over 15 amino acids. The CDR3, as DNA: TGTGCCAGCAGCCGACTCTCCGGTCAATACTATGGCTACACCTTC. It encodes CASSRLSGQYYGYTF.

The V call is TRBV6-5, the J call TRBJ1-1; D uncertain. The CDR3 is made up of 14 amino acids. V was cut by 6 bases and J by 6 bases, with 17 bases left in between. CDR1 is MNHEY, CDR2 SVGAGI, per germline. Here the CDR3 DNA reads TGTGCCAGCAGGTATCAAGGACGAGGACCTGAAGCTTTCTTT. It translates to CASRYQGRGPEAFF.

The rearrangement links TRBV7-2 to TRBJ1-4, with a weak D call TRBD1 (6 bases). The V end lost 4 bases, the J end lost 8 bases, and 14 bases lay between the germline ends. The CDR3 spans 14 residues. Germline loops: CDR1 SGHTA, CDR2 FQGNSA. The CDR3 DNA follows: TGTGCCAGCAGCTCCGACAGGCGTTCCGAAAAACTGTTTTTT. Its translation: CASSSDRRSEKLFF.

This clone is a singleton in its sample. V gene TRBV6-1 combines with J gene TRBJ2-5; 8 bases map to TRBD2. The J call is uncertain, as TRBJ2-7 better fits the DNA end. The V gene's germline CDR1 is MNHNS and CDR2 SASEGT. CDR3 length: 13 residues. The CDR3 reads CASISGGVGEQYF. CDR3 sequence (DNA): TGTGCCAGCATCTCGGGGGGGGTGGGCGAGCAGTACTTC.

The chain joins TRBV15 to TRBJ2-2; 9 bases are a match to TRBD1. The CDR3 has 18 residues. V was pared by 0 bases and J by 2 bases, with 7 bases of the junction left unmatched. Per the germline V gene, CDR1 is LNHNV and CDR2 is YYDKDF (reference sequence). The CDR3: CATSRDFLTGGNTGELFF. DNA of the CDR3: TGTGCCACCAGCAGAGATTTCCTGACAGGGGGAAACACCGGGGAGCTGTTTTTT.

The V and J genes are TRBV27 and TRBJ1-2; D not resolved. Germline CDR1 MNHEY, CDR2 SMNVEV (reference sequence). This CDR3 region has 14 residues. The germline V and J ends were trimmed by 0 bases and 1 base, with 6 bases remaining between them. CDR3 sequence: CASSLSKGNYGYTF. The DNA for the CDR3 is TGTGCCAGCAGTTTATCGAAGGGTAACTATGGCTACACCTTC.

The rearrangement links TRBV27 to TRBJ2-3; 9 bases map to TRBD2. Germline CDR1 MNHEY, CDR2 SMNVEV (reference sequence). The CDR3 runs 18 residues. J lost 0 bases, V lost 6 bases, and 13 bases had no gene match. The CDR3, as DNA: TGTGCCAGCAGACCTCGGGGGCTAGCGGGGCCAAGCACAGATACGCAGTATTTT. Its protein product is CASRPRGLAGPSTDTQYF.

This chain connects TRBV9 to TRBJ2-2; TRBD1 aligns across 10 bases. The CDR3 runs 16 residues. V lost 3 bases and J lost 3; bases outside the gene matches: 5. Germline V gene data show CDR1 as SGDLS and CDR2 as YYNGEE. CDR3 nucleotides: TGTGCCAGCAGCGAAAGACAGGGGGCGCACACCGGGGAGCTGTTTTTT. It yields the protein CASSERQGAHTGELFF.

This clone occurred once. The rearrangement uses TRBV7-8 and TRBJ2-7, with TRBD1 matching over 8 bases. The CDR3 sequence is 15 residues long. CDR1 and CDR2 (germline): SGHVS, FQNEAQ. V shed 1 base and J 7 bases; nucleotides not matched to a gene: 9. The CDR3 sequence: CASSLVPRGRGEQYF. CDR3 nucleotides: TGTGCCAGCAGCTTAGTTCCCAGGGGGCGCGGGGAGCAGTACTTC.

This clone was recorded once. The chain is built from TRBV2 and TRBJ1-5, with 9 bases aligning to TRBD1. CDR1 is SNHLY, CDR2 FYNNEI, per germline. The CDR3 is 16 amino acids. V trimming: 6 bases; J trimming: 4 bases; junction bases outside the gene matches: 10. The CDR3 DNA sequence: TGTGCCAGCAGGCCACACAGGGGGCGATCTAATCAGCCCCAGCATTTT. This translates into CASRPHRGRSNQPQHF.

This clone came up a few times. V is TRBV11-1 and J is TRBJ2-7; D is unclear. From germline, CDR1 is SGHAT and CDR2 FQDESV (reference sequence). The CDR3 contains 12 residues. Deletions cut 5 bases from V and 2 bases from J, with 7 bases between. CDR3 DNA sequence: TGTGCCAGCAGCGCGTTCACCTACGAGCAGTACTTC. Its protein is CASSAFTYEQYF.